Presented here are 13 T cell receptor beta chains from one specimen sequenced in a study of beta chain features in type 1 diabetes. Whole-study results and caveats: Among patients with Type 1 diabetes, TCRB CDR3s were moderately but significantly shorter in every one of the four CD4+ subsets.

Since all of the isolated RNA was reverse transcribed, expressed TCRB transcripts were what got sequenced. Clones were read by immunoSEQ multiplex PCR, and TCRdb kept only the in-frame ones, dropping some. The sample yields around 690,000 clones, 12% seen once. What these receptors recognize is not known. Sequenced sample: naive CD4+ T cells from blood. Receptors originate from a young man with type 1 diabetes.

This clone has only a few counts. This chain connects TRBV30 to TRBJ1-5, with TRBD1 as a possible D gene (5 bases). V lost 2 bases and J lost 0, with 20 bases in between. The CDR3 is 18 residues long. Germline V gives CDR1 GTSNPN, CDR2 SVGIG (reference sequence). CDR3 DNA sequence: TGTGCCTGGAGTACCTCGGGACTCTTCGCCCATAGCAATCAGCCCCAGCATTTT. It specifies CAWSTSGLFAHSNQPQHF.

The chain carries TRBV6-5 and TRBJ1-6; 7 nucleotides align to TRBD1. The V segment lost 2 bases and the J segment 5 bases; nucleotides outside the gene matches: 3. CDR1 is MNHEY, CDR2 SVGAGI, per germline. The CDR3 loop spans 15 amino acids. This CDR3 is CASSYGGQNNSPLHF. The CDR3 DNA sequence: TGTGCCAGCAGTTACGGGGGACAGAATAATTCACCCCTCCACTTT.

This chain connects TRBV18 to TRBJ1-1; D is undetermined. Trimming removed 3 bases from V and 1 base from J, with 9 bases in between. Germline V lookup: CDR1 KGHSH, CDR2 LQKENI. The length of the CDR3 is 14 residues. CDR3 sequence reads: CASSPWTGNTEAFF. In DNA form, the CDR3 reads TGTGCCAGCTCACCTTGGACGGGGAACACTGAAGCTTTCTTT.

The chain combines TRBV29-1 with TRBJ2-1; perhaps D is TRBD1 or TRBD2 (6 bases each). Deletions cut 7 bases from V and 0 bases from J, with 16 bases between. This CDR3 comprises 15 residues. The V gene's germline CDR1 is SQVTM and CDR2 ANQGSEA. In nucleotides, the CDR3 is TGCAGCGCCCCCTCGGGGGCCGTCTCCTACAATGAGCAGTTCTTC. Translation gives CSAPSGAVSYNEQFF.

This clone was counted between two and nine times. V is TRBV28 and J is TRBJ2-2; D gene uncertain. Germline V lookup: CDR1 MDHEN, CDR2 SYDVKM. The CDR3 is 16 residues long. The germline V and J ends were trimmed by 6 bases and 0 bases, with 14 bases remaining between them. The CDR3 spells CASSRATVPNTGELFF. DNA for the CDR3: TGTGCCAGCAGCCGAGCAACAGTCCCGAACACCGGGGAGCTGTTTTTT.

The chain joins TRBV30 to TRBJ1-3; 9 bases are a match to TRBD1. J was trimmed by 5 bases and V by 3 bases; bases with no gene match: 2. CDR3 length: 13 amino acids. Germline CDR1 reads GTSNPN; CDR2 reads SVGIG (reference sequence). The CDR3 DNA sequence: TGTGCCTGGAGGGGACAGGGTCGAAACACCATATATTTT. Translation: CAWRGQGRNTIYF.

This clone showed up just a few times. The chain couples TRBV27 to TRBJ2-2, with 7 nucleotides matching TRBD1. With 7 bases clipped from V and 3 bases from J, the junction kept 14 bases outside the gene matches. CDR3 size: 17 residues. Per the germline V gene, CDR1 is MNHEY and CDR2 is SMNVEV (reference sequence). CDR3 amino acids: CASNKRWQGDYTGELFF. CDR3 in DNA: TGTGCCAGCAATAAAAGGTGGCAGGGGGATTACACCGGGGAGCTGTTTTTT.

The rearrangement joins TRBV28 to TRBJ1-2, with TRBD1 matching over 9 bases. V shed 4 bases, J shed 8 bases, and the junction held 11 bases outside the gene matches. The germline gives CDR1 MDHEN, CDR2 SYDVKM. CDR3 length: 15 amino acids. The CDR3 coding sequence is TGTGCCAGCAGTTCCGAGGACAGGGGAGAGGTCGGCTACACCTTC. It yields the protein CASSSEDRGEVGYTF.

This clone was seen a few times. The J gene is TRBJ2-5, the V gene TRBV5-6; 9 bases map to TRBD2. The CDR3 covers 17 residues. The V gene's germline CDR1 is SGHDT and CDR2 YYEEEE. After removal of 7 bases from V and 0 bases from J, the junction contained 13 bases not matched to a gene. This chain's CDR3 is CASGEELAGSYQETQYF. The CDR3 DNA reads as TGTGCCAGCGGCGAGGAACTAGCGGGTTCCTACCAAGAGACCCAGTACTTC.

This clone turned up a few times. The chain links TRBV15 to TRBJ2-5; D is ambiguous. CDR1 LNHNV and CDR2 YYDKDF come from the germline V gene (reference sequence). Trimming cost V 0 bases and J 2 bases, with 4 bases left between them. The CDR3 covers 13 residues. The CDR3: CATSRDAQETQYF. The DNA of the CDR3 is TGTGCCACCAGCAGAGATGCTCAAGAGACCCAGTACTTC.

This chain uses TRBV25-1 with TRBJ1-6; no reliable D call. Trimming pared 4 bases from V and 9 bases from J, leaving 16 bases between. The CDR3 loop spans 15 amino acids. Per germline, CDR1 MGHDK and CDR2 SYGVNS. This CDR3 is CASSGTGWASSPLHF. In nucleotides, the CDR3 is TGTGCCAGCAGTGGAACGGGATGGGCCTCTTCACCCCTCCACTTT.

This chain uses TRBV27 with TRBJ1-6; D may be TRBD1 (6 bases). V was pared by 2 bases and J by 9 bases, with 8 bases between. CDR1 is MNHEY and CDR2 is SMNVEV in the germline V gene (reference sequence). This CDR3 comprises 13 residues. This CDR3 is CASSLRGSSPLHF. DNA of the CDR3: TGTGCCAGCAGTTTAAGGGGGAGTTCACCCCTCCACTTT.

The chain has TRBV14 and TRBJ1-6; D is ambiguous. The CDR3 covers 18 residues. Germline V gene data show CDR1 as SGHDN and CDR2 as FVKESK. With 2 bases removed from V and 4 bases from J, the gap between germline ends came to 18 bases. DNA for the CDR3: TGTGCCAGCAGCCAACTGCTTGCCGGGATATCATATAATTCACCCCTCCACTTT. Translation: CASSQLLAGISYNSPLHF.